This TCR beta chain was sequenced in a study of tumor-infiltrating lymphocytes in primary liver carcinoma. At the level of the study: Sequencing of the samples generated roughly 3.5 to 8 million productive TCRbeta reads, with similar yields across tissue types. Whole-study findings and limits: Only around 8-25% of top clones occurred in all five tumor regions. Tumors significantly exceeded blood in top-250-clone fraction (p = 0.039). Tumor-adjacent and tumor-blood pairs overlapped less than tumor region pairs did.

This clonotype occurred a few times. Its specificity is unknown. With a constant-region primer, TCR beta cDNA was made from 450 to 500 ng of total RNA. Three nested multiplex PCR rounds of slightly modified ARM-PCR generated TCR beta libraries. It was with TRBV1-TRBV30 forward primers and a C-beta reverse primer that the first two PCR rounds were run, at around 9 cycles each. Using its own MiXCR run on the multiplex PCR reads, TCRdb lists one record per CDR3 protein. The sample contains about 130,000 distinct CDR3 sequences, 55% to 75% of which appear only once. This CDR3 contains 14 residues. Germline V gives CDR1 SGHTA, CDR2 FQGTGA. V was pared by 6 bases and J by 6 bases, with 9 bases of the junction left unmatched. Unsorted bulk tissue (about 20-32 mg) underwent RNA and DNA co-extraction.

This clonotype originated in a woman in her sixties with primary liver carcinoma and hepatitis B virus infection. The rearrangement uses TRBV7-3 and TRBJ2-3, with 7 bases identical to TRBD2. The material sequenced was liver tumor tissue from sampling region 3. Subset: tumor region T3, left-lateral pole. Written as DNA, the CDR3 is TGTGCCAGCAGGGCGGGACTACCATCGGATACGCAGTATTTT. It encodes CASRAGLPSDTQYF.